This T cell receptor (beta chain) was sequenced during a study of vaccination and CD4 T cells after COVID-19. Study-wide background: Spike peptides, overlapping and drawn from SARS-CoV-2, HCoV-NL63, HCoV-OC43 and HCoV-229E, were used to stimulate cells.

The Oncomine TCR Beta short-read assay was applied to DNA of cultured CD4+ T cells. TCRdb re-analysed the PCR reads in MiXCR, keeping a single row per CDR3 protein. Of 12,000 or so distinct CDR3 sequences listed, 55% to 65% are singletons. Regarding treatment: roughly ten-day PBMC culture with coronavirus spike peptide pools or control peptides (ViraFEST assay). Alongside about 9.9 IU/ml IL-2 and about 9.6 ug/ml peptide pools, PBMCs were cultured at two million per well. Concerning this clonotype itself: Antigen: not known.

Germline V gene data show CDR1 as MNHNS and CDR2 as SASEGT. Trimming took off 4 bases at V and 6 bases at J, with 19 bases between the two ends. The CDR3 sequence is 15 residues long. The sequencing sample was made of CD4+ T cells from blood, cultured in vitro. This TCR derives from a human donor who had recovered from COVID-19. The chain recombines TRBV6-1 with TRBJ2-7, with a tentative D call TRBD2 (5 bases). In nucleotides, the CDR3 is TGTGCCAGCAGTGTAAAACCGGGAAGCTGGCTCGAGCAGTACTTC. Translation gives CASSVKPGSWLEQYF.